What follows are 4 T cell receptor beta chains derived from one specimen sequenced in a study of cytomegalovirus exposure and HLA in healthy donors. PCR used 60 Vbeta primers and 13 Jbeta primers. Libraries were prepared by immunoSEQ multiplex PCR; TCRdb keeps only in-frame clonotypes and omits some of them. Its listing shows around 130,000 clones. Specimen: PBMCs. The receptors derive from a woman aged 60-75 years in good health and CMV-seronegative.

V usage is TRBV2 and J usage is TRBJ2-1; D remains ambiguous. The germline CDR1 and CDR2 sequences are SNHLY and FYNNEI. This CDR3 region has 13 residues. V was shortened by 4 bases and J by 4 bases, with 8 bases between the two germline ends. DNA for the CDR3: TGTGCCAGCAGTGTTCAACAGTACAATGAGCAGTTCTTC. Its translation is CASSVQQYNEQFF.

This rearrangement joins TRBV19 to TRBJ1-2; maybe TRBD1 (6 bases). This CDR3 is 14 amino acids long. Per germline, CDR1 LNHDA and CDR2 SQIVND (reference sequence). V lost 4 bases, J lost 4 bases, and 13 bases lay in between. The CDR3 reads CASSSPKDSYGYTF. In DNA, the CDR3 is TGTGCCAGTAGTAGCCCTAAGGACAGCTATGGCTACACCTTC.

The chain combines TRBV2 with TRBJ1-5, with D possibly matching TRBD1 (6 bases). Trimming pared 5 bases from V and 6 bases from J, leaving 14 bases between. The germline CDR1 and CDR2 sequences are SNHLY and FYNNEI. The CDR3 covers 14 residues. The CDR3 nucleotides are TGTGCCAGCAGTTTTACAGGGTATCGTCAGCCCCAGCATTTT. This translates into CASSFTGYRQPQHF.

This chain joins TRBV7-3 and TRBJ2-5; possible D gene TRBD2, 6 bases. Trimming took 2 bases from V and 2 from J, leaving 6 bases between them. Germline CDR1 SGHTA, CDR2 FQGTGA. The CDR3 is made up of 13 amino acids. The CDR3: CASSLGTQETQYF. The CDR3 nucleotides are TGTGCCAGCAGCTTAGGGACTCAAGAGACCCAGTACTTC.